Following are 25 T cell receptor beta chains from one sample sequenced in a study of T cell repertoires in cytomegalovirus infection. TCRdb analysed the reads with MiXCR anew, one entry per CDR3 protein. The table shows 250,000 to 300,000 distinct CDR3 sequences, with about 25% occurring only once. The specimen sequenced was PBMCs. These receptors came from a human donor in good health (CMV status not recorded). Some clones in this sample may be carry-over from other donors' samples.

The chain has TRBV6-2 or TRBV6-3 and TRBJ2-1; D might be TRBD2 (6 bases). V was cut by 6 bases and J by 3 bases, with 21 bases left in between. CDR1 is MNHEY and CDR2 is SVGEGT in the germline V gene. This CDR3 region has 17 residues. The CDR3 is CASRRGYSGANYNEQFF. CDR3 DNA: TGTGCCAGCAGGCGAGGTTATAGCGGAGCAAACTACAATGAGCAGTTCTTC.

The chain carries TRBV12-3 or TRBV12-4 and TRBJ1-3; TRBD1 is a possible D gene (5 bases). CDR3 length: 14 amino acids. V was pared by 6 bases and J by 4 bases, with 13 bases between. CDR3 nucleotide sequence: TGTGCCAGCAGGGGGGATGAAGGGGGAAACACCATATATTTT. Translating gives CASRGDEGGNTIYF.

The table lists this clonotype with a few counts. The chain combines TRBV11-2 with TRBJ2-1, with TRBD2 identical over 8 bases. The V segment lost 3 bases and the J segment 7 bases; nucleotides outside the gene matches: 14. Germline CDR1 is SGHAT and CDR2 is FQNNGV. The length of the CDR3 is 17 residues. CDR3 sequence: CASSFRRQAGTRNEQFF. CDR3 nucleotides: TGTGCCAGCAGCTTTCGCCGACAAGCCGGGACTAGAAATGAGCAGTTCTTC.

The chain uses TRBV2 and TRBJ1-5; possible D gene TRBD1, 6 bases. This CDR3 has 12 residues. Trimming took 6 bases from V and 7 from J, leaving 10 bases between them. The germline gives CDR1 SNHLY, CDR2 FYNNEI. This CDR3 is CASRTQGQPQHF. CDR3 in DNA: TGTGCCAGCAGAACCCAGGGGCAGCCCCAGCATTTT.

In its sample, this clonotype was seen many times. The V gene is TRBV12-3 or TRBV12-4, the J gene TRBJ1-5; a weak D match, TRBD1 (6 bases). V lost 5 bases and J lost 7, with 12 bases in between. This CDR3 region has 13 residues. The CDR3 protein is CASSTGSRQPQHF. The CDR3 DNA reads TGTGCCAGCAGTACAGGGAGTAGGCAGCCCCAGCATTTT.

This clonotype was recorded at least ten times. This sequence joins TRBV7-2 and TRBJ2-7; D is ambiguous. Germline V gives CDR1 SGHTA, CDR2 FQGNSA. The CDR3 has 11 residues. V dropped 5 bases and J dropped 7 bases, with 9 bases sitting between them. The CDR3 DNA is TGTGCCAGCAGCCCTGTAGGGGAGCAGTACTTC. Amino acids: CASSPVGEQYF.

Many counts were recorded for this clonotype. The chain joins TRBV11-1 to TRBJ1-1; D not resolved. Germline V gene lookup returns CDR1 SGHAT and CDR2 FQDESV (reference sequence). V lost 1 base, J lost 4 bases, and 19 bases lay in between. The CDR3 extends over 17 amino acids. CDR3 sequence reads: CASSLGWWETSGTEAFF. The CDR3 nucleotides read TGTGCCAGCAGCTTAGGTTGGTGGGAAACGTCGGGCACTGAAGCTTTCTTT.

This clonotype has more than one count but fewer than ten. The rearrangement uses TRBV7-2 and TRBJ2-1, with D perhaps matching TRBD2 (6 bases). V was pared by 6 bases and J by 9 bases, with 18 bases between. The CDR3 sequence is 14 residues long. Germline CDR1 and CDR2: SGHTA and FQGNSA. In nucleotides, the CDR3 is TGTGCCAGCAGTTTTGACCCGGGAGCTGGTGAGCAGTTCTTC. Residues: CASSFDPGAGEQFF.

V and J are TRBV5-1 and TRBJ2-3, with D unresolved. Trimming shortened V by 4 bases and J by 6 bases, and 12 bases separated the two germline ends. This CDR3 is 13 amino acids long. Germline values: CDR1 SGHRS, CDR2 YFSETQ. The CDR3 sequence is CASSLFMWDTQYF. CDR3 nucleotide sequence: TGCGCCAGCAGCCTGTTCATGTGGGATACGCAGTATTTT.

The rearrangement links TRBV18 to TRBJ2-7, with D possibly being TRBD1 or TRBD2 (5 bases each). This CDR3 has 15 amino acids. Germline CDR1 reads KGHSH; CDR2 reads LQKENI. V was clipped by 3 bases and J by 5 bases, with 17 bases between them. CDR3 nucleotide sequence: TGTGCCAGCTCACCGACCGGGGCCTCTGTCAACGAGCAGTACTTC. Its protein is CASSPTGASVNEQYF.

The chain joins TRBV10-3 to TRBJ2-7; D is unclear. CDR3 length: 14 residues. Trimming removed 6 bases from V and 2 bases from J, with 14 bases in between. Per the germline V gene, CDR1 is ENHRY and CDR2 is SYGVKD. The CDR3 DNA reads TGTGCCATCAGGATGGCTTTTGCCACCTACGAGCAGTACTTC. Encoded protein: CAIRMAFATYEQYF.

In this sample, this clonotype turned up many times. The CDR3 region has the DNA TGTGCCAGCAGCTCTACCGGGACAGGGACGCAGTATTTT. It encodes CASSSTGTGTQYF. This chain connects TRBV11-3 to TRBJ2-3; 9 bases fit TRBD1. The CDR3 loop spans 13 amino acids. The V and J ends lost 4 bases and 9 bases, in that order; junction bases with no gene match: 5. Germline V gene sequence: CDR1 SGHNT, CDR2 YENEEA.

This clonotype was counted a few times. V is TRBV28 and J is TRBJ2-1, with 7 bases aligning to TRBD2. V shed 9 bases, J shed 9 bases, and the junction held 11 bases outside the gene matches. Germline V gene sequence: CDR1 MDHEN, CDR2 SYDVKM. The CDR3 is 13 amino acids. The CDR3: CASWRAGEGEQFF. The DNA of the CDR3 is TGTGCCAGTTGGAGGGCGGGAGAGGGTGAGCAGTTCTTC.

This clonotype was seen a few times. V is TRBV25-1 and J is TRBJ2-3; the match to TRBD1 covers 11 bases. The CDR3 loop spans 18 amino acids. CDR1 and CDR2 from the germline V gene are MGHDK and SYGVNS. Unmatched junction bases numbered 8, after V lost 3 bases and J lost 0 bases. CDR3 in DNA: TGTGCCAGCAGTGACGGGACAGGGGGAGGTTATAGCACAGATACGCAGTATTTT. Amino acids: CASSDGTGGGYSTDTQYF. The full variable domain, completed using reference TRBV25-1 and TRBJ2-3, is EADIYQTPRYLVIGTGKKITLECSQTMGHDKMYWYQQDPGMELHLIHYSYGVNSTEKGDLSSESTVSRIRTEHFPLTLESARPSHTSQYLCASSDGTGGGYSTDTQYFGPGTRLTVL.

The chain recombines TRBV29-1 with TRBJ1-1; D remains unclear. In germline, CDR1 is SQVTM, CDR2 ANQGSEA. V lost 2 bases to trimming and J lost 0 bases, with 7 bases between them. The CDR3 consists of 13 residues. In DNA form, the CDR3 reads TGCAGCGTTGAAAGGAGTCTGAACACTGAAGCTTTCTTT. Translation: CSVERSLNTEAFF.

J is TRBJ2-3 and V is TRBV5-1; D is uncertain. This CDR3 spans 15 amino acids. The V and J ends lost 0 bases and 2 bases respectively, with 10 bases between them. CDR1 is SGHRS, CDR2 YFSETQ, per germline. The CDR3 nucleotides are TGCGCCAGCAGCTTGGAAGGGTACGACACAGATACGCAGTATTTT. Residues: CASSLEGYDTDTQYF.

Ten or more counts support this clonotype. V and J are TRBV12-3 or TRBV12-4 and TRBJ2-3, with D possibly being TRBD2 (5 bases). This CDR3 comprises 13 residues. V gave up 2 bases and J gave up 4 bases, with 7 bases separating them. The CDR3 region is CASSLRGSDTQYF. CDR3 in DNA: TGTGCCAGCAGTTTACGGGGATCAGATACGCAGTATTTT.

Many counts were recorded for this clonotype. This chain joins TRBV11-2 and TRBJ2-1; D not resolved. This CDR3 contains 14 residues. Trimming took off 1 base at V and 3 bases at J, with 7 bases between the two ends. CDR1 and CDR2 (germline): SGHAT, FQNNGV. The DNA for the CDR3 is TGTGCCAGCAGCTTAGTTATGAGCTACAATGAGCAGTTCTTC. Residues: CASSLVMSYNEQFF. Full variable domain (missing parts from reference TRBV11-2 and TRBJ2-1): EAGVAQSPRYKIIEKRQSVAFWCNPISGHATLYWYQQILGQGPKLLIQFQNNGVVDDSQLPKDRFSAERLKGVDSTLKIQPAKLEDSAVYLCASSLVMSYNEQFFGPGTRLTVL.

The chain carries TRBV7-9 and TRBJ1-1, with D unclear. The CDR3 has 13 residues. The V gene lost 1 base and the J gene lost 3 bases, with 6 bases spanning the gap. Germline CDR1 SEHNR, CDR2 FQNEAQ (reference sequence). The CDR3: CASSLVEDTEAFF. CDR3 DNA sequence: TGTGCCAGCAGCTTAGTAGAGGACACTGAAGCTTTCTTT.

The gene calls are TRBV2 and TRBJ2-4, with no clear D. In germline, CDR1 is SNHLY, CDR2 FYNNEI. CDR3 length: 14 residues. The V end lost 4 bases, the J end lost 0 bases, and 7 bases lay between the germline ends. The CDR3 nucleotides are TGTGCCAGCAGTGCCCTGGTAGCCAAAAACATTCAGTACTTC. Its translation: CASSALVAKNIQYF. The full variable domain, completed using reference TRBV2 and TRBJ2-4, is EPEVTQTPSHQVTQMGQEVILRCVPISNHLYFYWYRQILGQKVEFLVSFYNNEISEKSEIFDDQFSVERPDGSNFTLKIRSTKLEDSAMYFCASSALVAKNIQYFGAGTRLSVL.

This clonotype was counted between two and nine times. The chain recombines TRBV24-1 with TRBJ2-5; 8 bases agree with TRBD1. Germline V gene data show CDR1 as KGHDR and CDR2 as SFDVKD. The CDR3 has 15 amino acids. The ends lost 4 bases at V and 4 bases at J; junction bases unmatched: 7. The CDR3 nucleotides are TGTGCCACCAGTGACCGACAGGGGCTGGGAGAGACCCAGTACTTC. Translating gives CATSDRQGLGETQYF.

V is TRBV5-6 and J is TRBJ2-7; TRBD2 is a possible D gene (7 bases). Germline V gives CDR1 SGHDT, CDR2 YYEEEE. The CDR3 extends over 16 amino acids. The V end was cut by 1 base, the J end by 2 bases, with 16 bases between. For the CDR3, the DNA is TGTGCCAGCAGCTTGTTACGGGGGGCCTTTACCTACGAGCAGTACTTC. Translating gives CASSLLRGAFTYEQYF.

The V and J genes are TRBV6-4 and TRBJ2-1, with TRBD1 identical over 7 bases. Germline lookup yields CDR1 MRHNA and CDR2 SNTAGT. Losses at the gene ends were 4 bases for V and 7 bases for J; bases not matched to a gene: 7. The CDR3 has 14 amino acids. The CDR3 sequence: CASSVDRAVNEQFF. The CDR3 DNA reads TGTGCCAGCAGTGTTGACAGGGCCGTAAATGAGCAGTTCTTC.

The CDR3 DNA reads as TGCAGTGTTGCGCCCCCGGGACGAGCTTTCTTT. Protein sequence: CSVAPPGRAFF. The chain carries TRBV20-1 and TRBJ1-1; D possibly corresponds to TRBD1 (5 bases). The CDR3 extends over 11 amino acids. Looked up from germline, CDR1 is DFQATT and CDR2 is SNEGSKA (reference sequence). The V gene lost 7 bases and the J gene lost 10 bases, with 16 bases spanning the gap.

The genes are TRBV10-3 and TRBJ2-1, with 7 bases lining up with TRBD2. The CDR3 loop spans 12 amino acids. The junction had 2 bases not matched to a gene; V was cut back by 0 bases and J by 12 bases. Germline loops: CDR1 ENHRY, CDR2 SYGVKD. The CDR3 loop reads CAISESWGGQFF. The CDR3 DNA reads TGTGCCATCAGTGAGTCGTGGGGGGGGCAGTTCTTC.